This TCR beta chain was sequenced during a study of beta chain features in type 1 diabetes. General study findings and limits: TCRB CDR3 length was moderately but significantly reduced in all four CD4+ subsets of Type 1 diabetes patients.

The CDR3 totals 15 residues. Germline V CDR1 and CDR2: MNHNS, SASEGT. Trimming took off 9 bases at V and 1 base at J, with 18 bases between the two ends. Expressed TCRB transcripts were sequenced after all isolated RNA was converted to cDNA. The data were produced by immunoSEQ multiplex PCR, yet TCRdb's version contains in-frame clones alone and is incomplete. Here the sample spans 500,000 to 650,000 clones, roughly 12% being singletons. About this clone: Its antigen remains unidentified.

Material for sequencing was naive CD4+ T cells from blood. The chain combines TRBV6-1 with TRBJ1-1; D is perhaps TRBD1 (5 bases). The receptor's source is a man between 25 and 39 years old with type 1 diabetes. The CDR3 sequence is CASTPGNAGNTEAFF. The CDR3, as DNA: TGTGCCAGTACCCCAGGGAATGCAGGGAACACTGAAGCTTTCTTT.